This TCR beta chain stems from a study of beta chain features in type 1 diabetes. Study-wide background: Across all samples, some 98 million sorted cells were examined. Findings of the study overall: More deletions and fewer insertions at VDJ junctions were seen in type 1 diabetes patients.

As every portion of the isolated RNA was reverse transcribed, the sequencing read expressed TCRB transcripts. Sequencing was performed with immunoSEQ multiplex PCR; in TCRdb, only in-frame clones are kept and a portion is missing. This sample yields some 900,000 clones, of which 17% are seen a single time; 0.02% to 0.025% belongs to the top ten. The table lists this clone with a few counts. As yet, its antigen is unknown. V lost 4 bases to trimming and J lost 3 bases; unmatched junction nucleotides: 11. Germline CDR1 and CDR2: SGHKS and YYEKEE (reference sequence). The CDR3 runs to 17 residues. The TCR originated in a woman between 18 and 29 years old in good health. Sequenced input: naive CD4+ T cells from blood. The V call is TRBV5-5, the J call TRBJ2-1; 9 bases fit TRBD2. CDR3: CASSIYSGSSVYNEQFF. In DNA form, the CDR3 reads TGTGCCAGCAGCATATATAGCGGGAGCTCGGTCTACAATGAGCAGTTCTTC.